These 12 T cell receptor beta chains were sequenced from one sample in a study of shared clonotypes between healthy human individuals. Profiling relied on immunoSEQ multiplex PCR, and the TCRdb table lists in-frame clones only, not all of them. The sample gives some 2,500,000 clones, less than 95% of which show up once; about 0.36% is in the top ten. Sequenced material: naive CD4+ T cells from PBMCs. As to subset: CD45RA+ positively selected. Receptor source: a man between 18 and 35 years old in good health. Some clones in this sample may be carry-over from other donors' samples.

For this clone: This specimen includes other DNA sequences encoding the same CDR3. This chain links TRBV9 with TRBJ1-2; TRBD1 aligns across 7 bases. V dropped 2 bases and J dropped 2; count of bases not matched to a gene: 3. Looked up from germline, CDR1 is SGDLS and CDR2 is YYNGEE. The CDR3 loop spans 14 amino acids. The CDR3, as DNA: TGTGCCAGCAGCGTCGGCAGGGGGAACTATGGCTACACCTTC. Amino acids: CASSVGRGNYGYTF.

The chain is built from TRBV7-2 and TRBJ2-1; 13 nucleotides match TRBD2. Germline CDR1 reads SGHTA; CDR2 reads FQGNSA. With V trimmed by 4 bases and J by 10 bases, 7 bases remained unmatched. CDR3 length: 15 residues. The CDR3 here is CASSSGLAGVVEQFF. The CDR3 coding sequence is TGTGCCAGCAGCTCCGGACTAGCGGGAGTTGTGGAGCAGTTCTTC.

The CDR3 nucleotides read TGTGCCAGCTCACCATCACCCGATATAAACTATGGCTACACCTTC. The encoded protein is CASSPSPDINYGYTF. The chain combines TRBV18 with TRBJ1-2; no reliable D call. This CDR3 spans 15 amino acids. Per the germline V gene, CDR1 is KGHSH and CDR2 is LQKENI. Trimming cost V 2 bases and J 2 bases, with 12 bases left between them.

The chain joins TRBV2 to TRBJ1-5, with TRBD1 as a possible D gene (6 bases). The CDR3 extends over 17 amino acids. Germline V gene sequence: CDR1 SNHLY, CDR2 FYNNEI. V dropped 1 base and J dropped 5 bases, with 18 bases sitting between them. CDR3 residues: CASSEVWGAQGYQPQHF. The CDR3 coding sequence is TGTGCCAGCAGTGAAGTGTGGGGGGCCCAGGGGTATCAGCCCCAGCATTTT.

This clone came up once. CDR3 loop: CASSLVWDGSGETQYF. In DNA, the CDR3 is TGTGCCAGCAGCTTAGTCTGGGACGGGAGTGGAGAGACCCAGTACTTC. The chain uses TRBV7-3 and TRBJ2-5, with a weak D call TRBD2 (6 bases). The CDR3 has 16 residues. Germline V gene data show CDR1 as SGHTA and CDR2 as FQGTGA. Trimming took off 2 bases at V and 4 bases at J, with 17 bases between the two ends.

The genes are TRBV29-1 and TRBJ2-7; 7 bases fit TRBD1. This CDR3 region has 13 residues. V lost 5 bases and J lost 2; bases outside the gene matches: 6. The germline CDR1 and CDR2 sequences are SQVTM and ANQGSEA. CDR3 sequence reads: CSVMDRNAYEQYF. The CDR3 nucleotides are TGCAGCGTTATGGACAGGAATGCCTACGAGCAGTACTTC.

In regard to this clone: Because the CDR3's place on the DNA is in doubt, the DNA is left out and the CDR3 is given as listed by TCRdb. The chain carries TRBV5-1 and TRBJ2-5; the table names TRBD2, a call not compared with the DNA. Germline CDR1 and CDR2: SGHRS and YFSETQ. Termini included, the CDR3 measures 12 amino acids. CDR3 sequence reads: CASSFGSGSPYF.

On this clone itself: This CDR3 is also generated by other DNA sequences in the sample. The V call is TRBV6-5, the J call TRBJ1-2, with a possible D match to TRBD1 (5 bases). This CDR3 spans 14 amino acids. The germline V gene has CDR1 MNHEY and CDR2 SVGAGI. V was cut by 2 bases and J by 0 bases, with 7 bases left in between. The CDR3 protein is CASSYGGPNYGYTF. The CDR3 nucleotides read TGTGCCAGCAGTTACGGGGGACCTAACTATGGCTACACCTTC.

CDR3 nucleotide sequence: TGTGCCAGCAGCCCGGGACTAGCGGACACAGATACGCAGTATTTT. This gives the protein CASSPGLADTDTQYF. The rearrangement links TRBV7-9 to TRBJ2-3; 11 nucleotides match TRBD2. The V segment lost 5 bases and the J segment 2 bases; nucleotides outside the gene matches: 3. The length of the CDR3 is 15 residues. The germline V gene encodes CDR1 SEHNR and CDR2 FQNEAQ (reference sequence).

The gene calls are TRBV6-1 and TRBJ2-1; 9 bases are shared with TRBD2. Germline V lookup: CDR1 MNHNS, CDR2 SASEGT. V lost 3 bases, J lost 7 bases, and 7 bases stayed unmatched. The CDR3 contains 15 residues. Here the CDR3 reads CASSDTSGRYNEQFF. CDR3 nucleotide sequence: TGTGCCAGCAGTGATACCAGCGGGAGGTATAATGAGCAGTTCTTC.

The chain uses TRBV11-3 and TRBJ2-5; 7 bases agree with TRBD1. Germline CDR1 is SGHNT and CDR2 is YENEEA. The CDR3 length is 15 residues. Trimming cost V 2 bases and J 7 bases; bases outside gene matches: 10. For the CDR3, the DNA is TGTGCCAGCAGCTTAAGTTACCGGGACAGTCGGACCCAGTACTTC. Amino acid sequence: CASSLSYRDSRTQYF.

This clone was seen only once. The chain joins TRBV5-4 to TRBJ2-7; 7 bases match TRBD1. The germline gives CDR1 SGHNT, CDR2 YYREEE (reference sequence). V was clipped by 5 bases and J by 3 bases; unmatched bases: 8. This CDR3 spans 14 amino acids. The DNA of the CDR3 is TGTGCCAGCAGGAACAGGGGTTCGGACTACGAGCAGTACTTC. This translates into CASRNRGSDYEQYF.